The 14 T cell receptor beta chains given below trace back to one sample, sequenced in a study of T cell responses to AZD1222 COVID-19 vaccine. TCRdb's table, derived via immunoSEQ multiplex PCR, lists solely in-frame clones and lacks some. The table includes 150,000 to 200,000 clones, approximately 90% detected once. Sequencing used peripheral blood, obtained 28 days after the second dose of the MenACWY control vaccine. The receptors were sampled from an adult who received the MenACWY meningococcal vaccine as a control.

The V gene is TRBV28, the J gene TRBJ2-7, with 12 bases that match TRBD2. J lost 4 bases, V lost 5 bases, and 18 bases had no gene match. The CDR3 is 19 amino acids. CDR1 is MDHEN and CDR2 is SYDVKM in the germline V gene. Written as DNA, the CDR3 is TGTGCCAGCAGTCCGGTGGCTCTAGCGGGAGGGCCAACGGGGTACGAGCAGTACTTC. Translated, it gives CASSPVALAGGPTGYEQYF.

The genes are TRBV5-1 and TRBJ1-3; D is perhaps TRBD1 (6 bases). In germline, CDR1 is SGHRS, CDR2 YFSETQ. V was pared by 0 bases and J by 2 bases, with 12 bases between. CDR3 length equals 16 residues. CDR3 sequence: CASSLEGRGAGNTIYF. The CDR3 DNA is TGCGCCAGCAGCTTGGAGGGCAGGGGTGCTGGAAACACCATATATTTT.

The chain combines TRBV28 with TRBJ2-7, with 7 nucleotides matching TRBD1. The CDR3 runs 15 residues. With 7 bases clipped from V and 4 bases from J, the junction kept 13 bases outside the gene matches. Germline loops: CDR1 MDHEN, CDR2 SYDVKM. The CDR3 DNA reads TGTGCCAGCACTCCGTACACAGGGGAAAGTTACGAGCAGTACTTC. Translating it yields CASTPYTGESYEQYF.

V and J are TRBV19 and TRBJ2-1; tentative D call: TRBD1 (5 bases). The CDR3 runs to 16 residues. The V end lost 3 bases, the J end lost 2 bases, and 14 bases lay between the germline ends. Germline lookup yields CDR1 LNHDA and CDR2 SQIVND (reference sequence). For the CDR3, the DNA is TGTGCCAGTAGTATGATGGGGCGGTCCCCCTACAATGAGCAGTTCTTC. Protein: CASSMMGRSPYNEQFF.

V gene TRBV7-9 combines with J gene TRBJ2-3, with 11 bases matching TRBD2. The germline CDR1 and CDR2 sequences are SEHNR and FQNEAQ (reference sequence). The V gene end was trimmed by 4 bases and the J gene end by 2 bases; junction bases not matched to a gene: 5. The length of the CDR3 is 16 residues. The CDR3 nucleotides are TGTGCCAGCAGCTCGGCGACTAGCGGGATCACAGATACGCAGTATTTT. This gives the protein CASSSATSGITDTQYF.

This chain links TRBV29-1 with TRBJ2-1; D might be TRBD2 (6 bases). Germline CDR1 SQVTM, CDR2 ANQGSEA. CDR3 length: 11 residues. Trimming removed 7 bases from V and 8 bases from J, with 12 bases in between. The CDR3 sequence is CSGGDVDEQFF. The CDR3 bases are TGCAGCGGGGGGGACGTAGATGAGCAGTTCTTC.

V is TRBV6-2 or TRBV6-3 and J is TRBJ2-1, with D hard to call. The CDR3 totals 15 residues. Per the germline V gene, CDR1 is MNHEY and CDR2 is SVGEGT. V was pared by 5 bases and J by 2 bases, with 13 bases between. The CDR3: CASSAPDWPYNEQFF. The CDR3 nucleotides are TGTGCCAGCAGTGCTCCAGACTGGCCCTACAATGAGCAGTTCTTC.

The gene calls are TRBV18 and TRBJ1-4; D ambiguous. CDR1 and CDR2 from the germline V gene are KGHSH and LQKENI. CDR3 length: 12 residues. V was clipped by 6 bases and J by 8 bases, with 10 bases between them. The CDR3, as DNA: TGTGCCAGCTCGTCCTCGGGAGAAAAACTGTTTTTT. This encodes CASSSSGEKLFF.

Written as DNA, the CDR3 is TGTGCCAGCAGTTACCCGACAATCGACAGGAAAGAGACCCAGTACTTC. Protein: CASSYPTIDRKETQYF. The rearrangement uses TRBV6-5 and TRBJ2-5; D might be TRBD1 (6 bases). V was clipped by 2 bases and J by 3 bases, with 16 bases between them. Germline CDR1 MNHEY, CDR2 SVGAGI. The CDR3 is 16 amino acids.

The chain has TRBV5-6 and TRBJ1-2, with D unclear. From germline, CDR1 is SGHDT and CDR2 YYEEEE. The germline V and J ends were trimmed by 0 bases and 4 bases, with 4 bases remaining between them. The CDR3 runs to 12 residues. The CDR3 region is CASSLEFYGYTF. The DNA for the CDR3 is TGTGCCAGCAGCTTGGAATTCTATGGCTACACCTTC.

The chain has TRBV21-1 and TRBJ1-5. TRBV21-1 is a listed pseudogene. The CDR3 has 18 residues. The CDR3 here is CASSKVGGGQNSNQPQHF. The DNA of the CDR3 is TGTGCCAGCAGCAAAGTCGGGGGGGGGCAGAACAGCAATCAGCCCCAGCATTTT.

The chain links TRBV7-3 to TRBJ2-2; possible D gene TRBD2, 5 bases. The CDR3 totals 15 residues. Trimming pared 3 bases from V and 8 bases from J, leaving 16 bases between. CDR1 is SGHTA and CDR2 is FQGTGA in the germline V gene. The CDR3 nucleotides are TGTGCCAGCAGCTTTGGTCCGTCTTGGGAGGGGGAGCTGTTTTTT. Amino acids: CASSFGPSWEGELFF. The full variable domain, with the rest looked up from reference TRBV7-3 and TRBJ2-2, is GAGVSQTPSNKVTEKGKYVELRCDPISGHTALYWYRQSLGQGPEFLIYFQGTGAADDSGLPNDRFFAVRPEGSVSTLKIQRTERGDSAVYLCASSFGPSWEGELFFGEGSRLTVL.

This chain uses TRBV5-4 with TRBJ1-2; D unresolved. The length of the CDR3 is 13 residues. Germline values: CDR1 SGHNT, CDR2 YYREEE (reference sequence). Trimming cost V 4 bases and J 2 bases, with 9 bases left between them. CDR3 region: CASSDRANYGYTF. The CDR3 DNA reads TGTGCCAGCAGCGACCGGGCAAACTATGGCTACACCTTC.

The chain is built from TRBV6-5 and TRBJ2-5; tentative D call: TRBD2 (7 bases). With 8 bases removed from V and 3 bases from J, the gap between germline ends came to 19 bases. The CDR3 contains 15 residues. Per germline, CDR1 MNHEY and CDR2 SVGAGI. The CDR3 DNA reads as TGTGCCAGCCTTGGGGGGGCAACTCGGGAAGAGACCCAGTACTTC. It yields the protein CASLGGATREETQYF.